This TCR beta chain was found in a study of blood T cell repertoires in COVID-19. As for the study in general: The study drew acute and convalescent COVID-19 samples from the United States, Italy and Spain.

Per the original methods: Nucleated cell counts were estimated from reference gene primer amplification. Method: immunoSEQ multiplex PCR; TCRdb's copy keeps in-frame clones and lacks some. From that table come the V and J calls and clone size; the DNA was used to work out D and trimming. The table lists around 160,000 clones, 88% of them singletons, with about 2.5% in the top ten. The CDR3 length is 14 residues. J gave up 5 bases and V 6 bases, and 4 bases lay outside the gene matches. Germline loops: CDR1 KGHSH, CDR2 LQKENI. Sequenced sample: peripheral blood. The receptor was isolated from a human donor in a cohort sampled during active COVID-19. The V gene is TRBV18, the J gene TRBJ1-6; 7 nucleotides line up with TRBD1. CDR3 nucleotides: TGTGCCAGCTCTTGGGACAGCGATAATTCACCCCTCCACTTT. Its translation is CASSWDSDNSPLHF.